This note documents a single TCR beta chain sequence. Its antigen has not been determined. Qualities for individual bases were not recorded, and no much larger clone is one base off. The CDR3 regions of human TCRbeta chains were subjected to immunosequencing. The original pipeline was this. TCRs in the repertoires were compared against a reference library of SARS-CoV-2-specific TCRs that had been generated with the MIRA antigen-specificity platform. Breadth was defined as the fraction of unique TCRs that were SARS-CoV-2-associated. Depth was defined as the fraction of total T cells that were SARS-CoV-2-associated. Using the MIRA data, each spike-specific TCR was assigned both to the spike region to which the TCR was reactive and to a CD4 or CD8 class. Log10-transformed breadth and depth values were compared by one-way ANOVA with Sidak's multiple comparisons tests. TCRdb limited this immuneACCESS table to in-frame rearrangements with V and J called. A share of clones is missing; checked studies link under half to unresolved V genes, and the rest is unexplained. Clonal size and the V and J genes are those of that table, whereas D and trimming came from the DNA. The sample contains some 150,000 clones, about 91% of them found a single time. Under 2.5% of the sample is in the top ten clones.

Read against the paper, the sample's time point label means: baseline before first vaccination. Vaccinee samples came from UK trials COV001 and COV002, including a single-blind randomized controlled phase 2/3 trial of AZD1222 (ChAdOx1 nCoV-19) in healthy adults. For TCRbeta chain sequencing, PBMC samples from trial participants were taken at day 0 and at day 28 after the second dose. This specimen belongs to a study of T cell responses to AZD1222 COVID-19 vaccine (dated by TCRdb to about 2021). At the level of the whole study: Because spike-specific TCR depth and breadth did not differ between the two schedules, AZD1222 recipients who got a second dose at roughly 4 weeks were pooled with those who got a second dose at roughly 12 weeks. TCR sequencing covered more than 230 trial participants: approximately 200 given two doses of AZD1222 and about 26 given two doses of MenACWY control vaccine. Trial participants were enrolled by age into 18-55, 56-69 and 70-plus year subgroups, with 148, 28 and 57 TCR-sequenced participants respectively. Study-wide findings and limitations: After two AZD1222 doses, both the breadth and the depth of spike-specific TCRs were significantly higher than at day 0 and than in MenACWY recipients. Only five or six AZD1222 recipients were SARS-CoV-2 seropositive at baseline, limiting conclusions about previously exposed vaccinees. The 56-69-year group was small, and its depth increase did not reach significance, likely because of low power. Participants were mostly white British, with more females than males. The authors suggested clonal diversity may have been underestimated. Nearly half of unique spike-specific TCRs reportedly recognized epitopes outside regions mutated in the B.1.351 and B.1.1.7 variants. The vaccine-associated CD4 TCRs covered the entire spike protein, and the dominant responses fell in regions 160-218 and 743-854. Because no samples from the day 14 peak response were available, repertoires could be characterized only after the peak T cell response.

The germline V gene (reference sequence) yields SGHNT for CDR1 and YYREEE for CDR2. The junction carries 13 bases between V and J, which are trimmed by 4 bases and 2 bases respectively. The CDR3 numbers 15 residues from cysteine through phenylalanine. Only the CDR3 part of the read is kept: 45 bases, read in frame from the first base. The sample here was peripheral blood, taken on day 0 of AZD1222 vaccination. The receptor chain draws on TRBV5-4 and TRBJ2-1, and perhaps TRBD2 as D gene, on 6 matching bases. The sequence derives from an adult in good health. The CDR3 has the sequence CASSAPGLTYNEQFF. The bases read TGTGCCAGCAGCGCCCCGGGACTCACCTACAATGAGCAGTTCTTC.